Each of the 32 T cell receptor beta chains below was sequenced from the same sample in a study of blood T cell repertoires in COVID-19. Produced via immunoSEQ multiplex PCR; TCRdb's table is partial and in-frame only. Of around 280,000 clones listed, approximately 91% were seen once; the top ten hold about 1.8%. Input material: PBMCs or T cells enriched from blood (not recorded which). These receptor sequences come from a woman aged 35 to 49 who had recovered from COVID-19.

The rearrangement uses TRBV4-3 and TRBJ1-2; maybe TRBD1 (6 bases). V lost 1 base to trimming and J lost 2 bases, with 14 bases between them. This CDR3 has 16 residues. Germline V CDR1 and CDR2: LGHNA, YSLEER. This chain's CDR3 is CASSQGGGGDNYGYTF. The CDR3 coding sequence is TGCGCCAGCAGCCAAGGGGGCGGGGGCGACAACTATGGCTACACCTTC.

This clone was found once. The chain combines TRBV4-1 with TRBJ2-3, with D possibly TRBD1 on 5 matching bases. The CDR3 runs 15 residues. Trimming left V 1 base short and J 2 bases short, with 10 bases between. The V gene's germline CDR1 is MGHRA and CDR2 YSYEKL. Here the CDR3 reads CASSQGPGNTDTQYF. The CDR3 bases are TGCGCCAGCAGCCAAGGGCCAGGGAACACAGATACGCAGTATTTT.

This clone was recorded only once. The rearrangement joins TRBV28 to TRBJ2-3, with 14 positions matching TRBD2. This CDR3 comprises 23 residues. Germline V gives CDR1 MDHEN, CDR2 SYDVKM. The junction had 30 bases not matched to a gene; V was cut back by 8 bases and J by 5 bases. CDR3 loop: CASSSPPGGPGTSGGRGGDTQYF. The DNA for the CDR3 is TGTGCCAGCTCCTCACCTCCCGGGGGGCCCGGGACTAGCGGGGGCCGGGGAGGAGATACGCAGTATTTT.

This clone has more than one count but fewer than ten. Within the sample, other DNA sequences also encode this same CDR3. This chain connects TRBV7-8 to TRBJ1-2; 8 positions match TRBD1. V shed 4 bases, J shed 3 bases, and the junction held 1 base outside the gene matches. The CDR3 contains 13 residues. In germline, CDR1 is SGHVS, CDR2 FQNEAQ. As DNA, the CDR3 is TGTGCCAGCAGCTCGACAGGGGACTATGGCTACACCTTC. This codes for CASSSTGDYGYTF.

The J gene is TRBJ2-1, the V gene TRBV7-3; D is uncertain. Germline CDR1 reads SGHTA; CDR2 reads FQGTGA. The CDR3 is 14 residues long. The germline V and J ends were trimmed by 2 bases and 4 bases, with 9 bases remaining between them. The CDR3 loop reads CASSLRPRYNEQFF. In DNA form, the CDR3 reads TGTGCCAGCAGCTTACGTCCCAGGTACAATGAGCAGTTCTTC.

The gene calls are TRBV6-1 and TRBJ2-1; D is perhaps TRBD1 (6 bases). This CDR3 is built from 11 residues. V lost 2 bases and J 15 bases, leaving 11 bases between the germline ends. CDR1 is MNHNS, CDR2 SASEGT, per germline. The CDR3 is CASSEYQGPFF. The CDR3 DNA reads TGTGCCAGCAGTGAATACCAGGGGCCGTTCTTC.

This chain uses TRBV18 with TRBJ2-4, with 12 bases lining up with TRBD2. The CDR3 is made up of 19 amino acids. V trimming: 5 bases; J trimming: 0 bases; junction bases outside the gene matches: 11. Per germline, CDR1 KGHSH and CDR2 LQKENI. Written as DNA, the CDR3 is TGTGCCAGCTCATCCACCTCGCTAGCGGGAGGGGAAGCCAAAAACATTCAGTACTTC. It codes for CASSSTSLAGGEAKNIQYF.

The gene calls are TRBV6-5 and TRBJ1-2, with D perhaps matching TRBD1 (5 bases). The V end lost 10 bases, the J end lost 4 bases, and 16 bases lay between the germline ends. CDR1 and CDR2 (germline): MNHEY, SVGAGI. The CDR3 has 13 amino acids. Here the CDR3 reads CATGPPGGYGYTF. CDR3 coding DNA: TGTGCCACAGGTCCCCCCGGGGGCTATGGCTACACCTTC.

The chain joins TRBV4-3 to TRBJ1-4, with 7 bases that match TRBD1. The length of the CDR3 is 16 residues. CDR1 is LGHNA, CDR2 YSLEER, per germline. The V segment lost 2 bases and the J segment 5 bases; nucleotides outside the gene matches: 8. The CDR3 protein is CASSQNKGRGNEKLFF. The CDR3 DNA reads as TGCGCCAGCAGCCAAAACAAGGGCAGGGGGAATGAAAAACTGTTTTTT.

The gene calls are TRBV3-1 (or the pseudogene TRBV3-2) and TRBJ1-5; 11 bases are shared with TRBD1. The V gene end was trimmed by 3 bases and the J gene end by 15 bases; junction bases not matched to a gene: 13. There are 15 residues in the CDR3. Germline-derived CDR1 and CDR2 are LGHDT and YNNKEL (reference sequence). The CDR3 reads CASSHSRDRGSRRHF. The CDR3 DNA follows: TGTGCCAGCAGCCACTCCCGGGACAGGGGGTCCCGGAGGCATTTT.

The rearrangement uses TRBV24-1 and TRBJ2-5; D is perhaps TRBD1 (6 bases). CDR1 is KGHDR and CDR2 is SFDVKD in the germline V gene. Trimming left V 3 bases short and J 1 base short, with 17 bases between. This CDR3 is built from 17 residues. In DNA form, the CDR3 reads TGTGCCACCAGTGATCCTGAGATTGGGACACTCCAAGAGACCCAGTACTTC. Translation: CATSDPEIGTLQETQYF.

The rearrangement links TRBV18 to TRBJ2-6, with a weak D call TRBD1 (6 bases). The length of the CDR3 is 16 residues. Germline-derived CDR1 and CDR2 are KGHSH and LQKENI. V was pared by 4 bases and J by 0 bases, with 10 bases between. This CDR3 reads CASSLARGSGANVLTF. The CDR3 DNA sequence: TGTGCCAGCTCACTGGCCAGGGGCTCTGGGGCCAACGTCCTGACTTTC.

This chain connects TRBV5-1 to TRBJ1-2, with a weak D call TRBD1 (5 bases). Germline V gene data show CDR1 as SGHRS and CDR2 as YFSETQ. This CDR3 has 14 residues. V lost 0 bases and J lost 6, with 12 bases in between. The CDR3: CASSLDQGRDGYTF. The DNA for the CDR3 is TGCGCCAGCAGCTTGGACCAGGGTAGGGATGGCTACACCTTC.

The chain combines TRBV13 with TRBJ2-5; 10 bases line up with TRBD2. Per germline, CDR1 PRHDT and CDR2 FYEKMQ (reference sequence). Trimming cost V 0 bases and J 5 bases; bases outside gene matches: 3. The CDR3 runs 15 residues. The CDR3 here is CASSLGSGGAETQYF. As DNA, the CDR3 is TGTGCCAGCAGCTTAGGCAGCGGGGGGGCCGAGACCCAGTACTTC.

This chain links TRBV29-1 with TRBJ2-7, with 7 bases matching TRBD1. Germline CDR1 SQVTM, CDR2 ANQGSEA. V dropped 4 bases and J dropped 8; count of bases not matched to a gene: 8. The CDR3 has 12 residues. This CDR3 reads CSVGDRQGKQYF. The CDR3 bases are TGCAGCGTTGGAGATCGACAGGGAAAGCAGTACTTC.

This chain links TRBV3-1 (or the pseudogene TRBV3-2) with TRBJ1-1; D gene uncertain. CDR3 length equals 13 residues. V shed 5 bases and J shed 4 bases, with 11 bases lying between them. Germline CDR1 reads LGHDT; CDR2 reads YNNKEL (reference sequence). CDR3 loop: CASSSGAGTEAFF. Written as DNA, the CDR3 is TGTGCCAGCAGCAGCGGTGCGGGCACTGAAGCTTTCTTT.

The J gene is TRBJ2-2, the V gene TRBV7-6, with 9 bases that match TRBD2. This CDR3 contains 18 residues. CDR1 and CDR2 from the germline V gene are SGHVS and FNYEAQ. V shed 1 base, J shed 5 bases, and the junction held 11 bases outside the gene matches. The CDR3 coding sequence is TGTGCCAGCAGCTTAGATGTGTGCGGGGGGGTGAGAACCGGGGAGCTGTTTTTT. Its translation: CASSLDVCGGVRTGELFF.

The rearrangement links TRBV19 to TRBJ1-1; possibly TRBD1 for D (6 bases). The CDR3 has 14 residues. Trimming took off 7 bases at V and 0 bases at J, with 12 bases between the two ends. CDR1 and CDR2 from the germline V gene are LNHDA and SQIVND (reference sequence). CDR3 protein: CASNEGGMNTEAFF. The CDR3 bases are TGTGCCAGTAACGAGGGGGGGATGAACACTGAAGCTTTCTTT.

As regards this clone: The junction differs from germline at one of its ends, possibly a read error. This sequence joins TRBV7-7 and TRBJ2-5, with D possibly TRBD1 on 6 matching bases. CDR1 is SSHAT, CDR2 FNYEAQ, per germline (reference sequence). CDR3 length: 15 residues. The CDR3 DNA reads as TGTGCTAGCAGCCCCCAAGGGACACCACAAGAGACCCAGTACTTC. It codes for CASSPQGTPQETQYF.

The genes are TRBV30 and TRBJ2-1, with D perhaps TRBD2 (6 bases). The length of the CDR3 is 13 residues. V dropped 6 bases and J dropped 8 bases, with 17 bases sitting between them. The germline CDR1 and CDR2 sequences are GTSNPN and SVGIG (reference sequence). CDR3 coding DNA: TGTGCCTGCACGGCGGGACGGTTCGATGAGCAGTTCTTC. It codes for CACTAGRFDEQFF.

The chain carries TRBV9 and TRBJ1-1, with D possibly being TRBD1 (5 bases). With 3 bases removed from V and 3 bases from J, the gap between germline ends came to 12 bases. The length of the CDR3 is 14 residues. The V gene's germline CDR1 is SGDLS and CDR2 YYNGEE. CDR3 sequence: CASSAGVTDTEAFF. The CDR3 DNA sequence: TGTGCCAGCAGCGCGGGGGTTACTGACACTGAAGCTTTCTTT.

This clone was observed a single time. This chain links TRBV27 with TRBJ2-1; TRBD2 matches 9 bases. CDR3 size: 15 residues. The junction had 10 bases not matched to a gene; V was cut back by 5 bases and J by 8 bases. Germline V lookup: CDR1 MNHEY, CDR2 SMNVEV (reference sequence). The DNA of the CDR3 is TGTGCCAGCAGTCTTAGCGGGAGAAGGCCGGATGAGCAGTTCTTC. It translates to CASSLSGRRPDEQFF.

The chain joins TRBV5-6 to TRBJ1-3; D gene unclear. The CDR3 totals 12 residues. The germline V gene has CDR1 SGHDT and CDR2 YYEEEE. Trimming left V 2 bases short and J 16 bases short, with 16 bases between. As DNA, the CDR3 is TGTGCCAGCAGCTTACCCGGCCCAGCGAAGTATTTT. Residues: CASSLPGPAKYF.

The rearrangement links TRBV4-2 to TRBJ2-3; tentative D call: TRBD1 (6 bases). The V gene's germline CDR1 is LGHNA and CDR2 YNFKEQ. The V end was cut by 0 bases, the J end by 6 bases, with 10 bases between. The CDR3 loop spans 14 amino acids. CDR3 protein: CASSQDLRGDTQYF. The CDR3 coding sequence is TGTGCCAGCAGCCAAGATCTAAGGGGGGATACGCAGTATTTT.

This chain connects TRBV5-4 to TRBJ2-7; 7 bases are shared with TRBD2. The CDR3 extends over 12 amino acids. Germline trimming cut 0 bases from V and 6 bases from J; bases unmatched to any gene: 0. Germline CDR1 SGHNT, CDR2 YYREEE (reference sequence). Here the CDR3 reads CASSLGEGEQYF. The CDR3 DNA reads TGTGCCAGCAGCTTGGGGGAGGGCGAGCAGTACTTC.

The rearrangement joins TRBV4-3 to TRBJ1-1, with no clear D. The CDR3 consists of 13 residues. Trimming removed 0 bases from V and 1 base from J, with 3 bases in between. The germline V gene encodes CDR1 LGHNA and CDR2 YSLEER. CDR3 residues: CASSQDRNTEAFF. The CDR3 DNA reads as TGCGCCAGCAGCCAAGACAGGAACACTGAAGCTTTCTTT.

The chain uses TRBV6-4 and TRBJ2-7, with 7 positions matching TRBD2. V trimming: 0 bases; J trimming: 4 bases; junction bases outside the gene matches: 12. Per the germline V gene, CDR1 is MRHNA and CDR2 is SNTAGT. This CDR3 has 17 residues. CDR3 sequence: CASSDSTQGLSSYEQYF. In nucleotides, the CDR3 is TGTGCCAGCAGTGACTCGACCCAGGGACTATCCTCATACGAGCAGTACTTC.

V and J are TRBV7-9 and TRBJ2-2; D is unresolved. Trimming took off 5 bases at V and 0 bases at J, with 13 bases between the two ends. Germline assignment: CDR1 SEHNR and CDR2 FQNEAQ (reference sequence). The CDR3 sequence is 16 residues long. CDR3: CASSELWQANTGELFF. The DNA of the CDR3 is TGTGCCAGCAGCGAATTGTGGCAGGCGAACACCGGGGAGCTGTTTTTT.

This chain uses TRBV6-5 with TRBJ2-7; D may be TRBD1 (6 bases). Per germline, CDR1 MNHEY and CDR2 SVGAGI. Between the trimmed V and J ends, which lost 0 bases and 3 bases, there was a span of 12 bases. The CDR3 is 15 residues long. The CDR3 sequence is CASSYSGAGDYEQYF. CDR3 nucleotides: TGTGCCAGCAGTTACTCGGGGGCAGGCGACTACGAGCAGTACTTC.

As concerns this clone: One end of the junction varies from germline; a read error may be responsible. This sequence joins TRBV27 and TRBJ2-1; 10 positions agree with TRBD2. Germline V lookup: CDR1 MNHEY, CDR2 SMNVEV (reference sequence). CDR3 length: 18 amino acids. The CDR3 spells CASSLKKLAGALGLEQFF. CDR3 in DNA: TGTGCCAGTAGTTTAAAGAAGCTAGCGGGGGCTTTAGGTCTAGAGCAGTTCTTC.

The rearrangement uses TRBV7-8 and TRBJ2-7; 10 bases align to TRBD2. Trimming took 1 base from V and 3 from J; bases not matched to a gene: 6. CDR3 size: 16 residues. Per germline, CDR1 SGHVS and CDR2 FQNEAQ. CDR3 sequence (DNA): TGTGCCAGCAGCTTAGGTCTAGCGGGGGCAGGCTACGAGCAGTACTTC. This encodes CASSLGLAGAGYEQYF.

The CDR3 region is CASSSTSVLNGELFF. The CDR3 DNA reads TGTGCCAGCAGCTCGACTAGCGTGTTAAACGGGGAGCTGTTTTTT. The chain employs TRBV11-2 and TRBJ2-2; 8 bases fit TRBD2. From germline, CDR1 is SGHAT and CDR2 FQNNGV. The CDR3 length is 15 residues. The J segment lost 7 bases and the V segment lost 4 bases, leaving 8 bases of the junction unmatched. Full variable domain (remainder filled in from reference TRBV11-2 and TRBJ2-2): EAGVAQSPRYKIIEKRQSVAFWCNPISGHATLYWYQQILGQGPKLLIQFQNNGVVDDSQLPKDRFSAERLKGVDSTLKIQPAKLEDSAVYLCASSSTSVLNGELFFGEGSRLTVL.